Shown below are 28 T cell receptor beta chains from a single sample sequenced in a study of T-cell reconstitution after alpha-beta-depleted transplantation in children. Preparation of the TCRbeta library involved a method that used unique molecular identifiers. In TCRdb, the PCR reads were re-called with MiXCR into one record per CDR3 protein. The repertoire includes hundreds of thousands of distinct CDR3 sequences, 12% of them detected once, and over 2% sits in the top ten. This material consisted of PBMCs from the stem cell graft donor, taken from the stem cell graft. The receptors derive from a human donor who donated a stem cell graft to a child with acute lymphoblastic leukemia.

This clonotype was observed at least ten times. CDR3 sequence reads: CSVEKGLGELFF. The CDR3 region has the DNA TGCAGCGTTGAAAAGGGGTTGGGGGAGCTGTTTTTT. This rearrangement joins TRBV29-1 to TRBJ2-2, with a weak D call TRBD1 (5 bases). V shed 2 bases and J shed 8 bases, with 9 bases lying between them. This CDR3 is built from 12 residues. Germline CDR1 is SQVTM and CDR2 is ANQGSEA.

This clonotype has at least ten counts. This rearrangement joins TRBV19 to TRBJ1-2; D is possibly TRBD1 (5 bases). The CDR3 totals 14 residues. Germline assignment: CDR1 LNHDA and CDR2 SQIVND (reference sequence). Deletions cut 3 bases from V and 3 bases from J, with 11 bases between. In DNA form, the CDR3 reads TGTGCCAGTAGTATTATGGGGCCGGACTATGGCTACACCTTC. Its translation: CASSIMGPDYGYTF. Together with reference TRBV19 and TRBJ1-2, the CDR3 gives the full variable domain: DGGITQSPKYLFRKEGQNVTLSCEQNLNHDAMYWYRQDPGQGLRLIYYSQIVNDFQKGDIAEGYSVSREKKESFPLTVTSAQKNPTAFYLCASSIMGPDYGYTFGSGTRLTVV.

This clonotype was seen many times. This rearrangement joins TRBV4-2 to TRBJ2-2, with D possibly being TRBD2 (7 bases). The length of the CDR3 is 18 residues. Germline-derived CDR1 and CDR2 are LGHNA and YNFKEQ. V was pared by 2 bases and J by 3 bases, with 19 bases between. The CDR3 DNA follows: TGTGCCAGCAGCCAAATGGCGGGGGCTGGGCCTGACACCGGGGAGCTGTTTTTT. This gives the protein CASSQMAGAGPDTGELFF.

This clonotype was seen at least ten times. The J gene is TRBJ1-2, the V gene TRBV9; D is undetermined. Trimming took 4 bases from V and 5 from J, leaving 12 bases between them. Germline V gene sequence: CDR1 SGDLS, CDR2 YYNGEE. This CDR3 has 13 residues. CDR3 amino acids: CASSTGNRYGYTF. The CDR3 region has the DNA TGTGCCAGCAGCACCGGGAATCGGTATGGCTACACCTTC.

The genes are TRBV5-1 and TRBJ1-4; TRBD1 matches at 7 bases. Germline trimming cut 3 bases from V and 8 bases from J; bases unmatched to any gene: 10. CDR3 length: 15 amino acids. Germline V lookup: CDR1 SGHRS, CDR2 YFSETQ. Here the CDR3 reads CASSSSPGGGEKLFF. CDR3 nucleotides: TGCGCCAGCAGCTCGTCGCCAGGGGGAGGCGAAAAACTGTTTTTT. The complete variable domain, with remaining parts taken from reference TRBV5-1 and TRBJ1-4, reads KAGVTQTPRYLIKTRGQQVTLSCSPISGHRSVSWYQQTPGQGLQFLFEYFSETQRNKGNFPGRFSGRQFSNSRSEMNVSTLELGDSALYLCASSSSPGGGEKLFFGSGTQLSVL.

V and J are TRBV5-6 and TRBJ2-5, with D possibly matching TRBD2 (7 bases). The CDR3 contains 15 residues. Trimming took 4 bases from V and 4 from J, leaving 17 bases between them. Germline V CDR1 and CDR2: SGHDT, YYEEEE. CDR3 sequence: CASSPELGGPETQYF. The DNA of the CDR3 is TGTGCCAGCAGCCCGGAACTGGGGGGGCCAGAGACCCAGTACTTC. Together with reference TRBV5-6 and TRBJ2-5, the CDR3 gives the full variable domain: DAGVTQSPTHLIKTRGQQVTLRCSPKSGHDTVSWYQQALGQGPQFIFQYYEEEERQRGNFPDRFSGHQFPNYSSELNVNALLLGDSALYLCASSPELGGPETQYFGPGTRLLVL.

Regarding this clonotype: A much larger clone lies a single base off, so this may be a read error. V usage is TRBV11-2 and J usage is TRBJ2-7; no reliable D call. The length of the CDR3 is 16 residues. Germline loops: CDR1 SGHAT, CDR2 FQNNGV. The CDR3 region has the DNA TGTTCCAGCAGCTTCAATCAACAGTGGGACTCCTACGAGCAGTACTTC. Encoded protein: CSSSFNQQWDSYEQYF. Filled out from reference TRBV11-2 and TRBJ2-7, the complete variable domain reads EAGVAQSPRYKIIEKRQSVAFWCNPISGHATLYWYQQILGQGPKLLIQFQNNGVVDDSQLPKDRFSAERLKGVDSTLKIQPAKLEDSAVYLCSSSFNQQWDSYEQYFGPGTRLTVT.

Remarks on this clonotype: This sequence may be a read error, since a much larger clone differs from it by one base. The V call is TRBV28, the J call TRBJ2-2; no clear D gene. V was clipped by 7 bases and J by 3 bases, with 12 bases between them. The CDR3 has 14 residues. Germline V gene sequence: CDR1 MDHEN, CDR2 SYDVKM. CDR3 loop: CASTELDYTGELFF. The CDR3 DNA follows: TGTGCCAGCACTGAACTCGATTACACCGGGGAGCTGTTTTTT.

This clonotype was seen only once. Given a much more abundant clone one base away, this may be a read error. CDR3 sequence: CSVGRFQETQYF. CDR3 nucleotide sequence: TGCAGCGTTGGCAGATTCCAAGAGACCCAGTACTTC. The J gene is TRBJ2-5, the V gene TRBV29-1; no definite D call. V lost 4 bases to trimming and J lost 1 base, with 7 bases between them. CDR1 is SQVTM and CDR2 is ANQGSEA in the germline V gene. CDR3 length equals 12 residues.

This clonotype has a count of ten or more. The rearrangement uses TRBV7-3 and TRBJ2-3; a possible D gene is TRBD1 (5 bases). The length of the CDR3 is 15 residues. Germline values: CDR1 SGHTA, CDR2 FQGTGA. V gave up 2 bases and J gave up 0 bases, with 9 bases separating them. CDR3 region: CASSLQQGSTDTQYF. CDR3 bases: TGTGCCAGCAGCTTACAGCAGGGAAGCACAGATACGCAGTATTTT.

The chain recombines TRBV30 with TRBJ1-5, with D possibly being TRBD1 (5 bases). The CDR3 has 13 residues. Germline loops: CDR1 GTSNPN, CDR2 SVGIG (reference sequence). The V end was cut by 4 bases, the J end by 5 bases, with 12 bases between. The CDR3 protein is CAWKAGPYQPQHF. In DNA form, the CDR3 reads TGTGCCTGGAAGGCGGGACCCTATCAGCCCCAGCATTTT.

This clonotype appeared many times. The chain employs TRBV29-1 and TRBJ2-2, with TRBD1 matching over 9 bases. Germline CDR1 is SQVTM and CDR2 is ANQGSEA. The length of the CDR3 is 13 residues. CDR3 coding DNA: TGCAGTTCCCGGACAGGGGCGACCGGGGAGCTGTTTTTT. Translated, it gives CSSRTGATGELFF.

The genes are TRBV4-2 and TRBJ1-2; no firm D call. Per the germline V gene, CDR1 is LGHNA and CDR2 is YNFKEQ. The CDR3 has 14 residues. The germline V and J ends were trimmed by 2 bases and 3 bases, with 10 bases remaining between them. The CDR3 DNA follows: TGTGCCAGCAGCCAACCCCCGGAGGACTATGGCTACACCTTC. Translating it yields CASSQPPEDYGYTF.

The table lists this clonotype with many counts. This CDR3 is CSAIPPGQGSNEQFF. CDR3 nucleotides: TGCAGTGCTATTCCGCCGGGACAGGGGTCCAATGAGCAGTTCTTC. The chain is built from TRBV20-1 and TRBJ2-1, with 10 bases that match TRBD1. CDR1 is DFQATT and CDR2 is SNEGSKA in the germline V gene (reference sequence). The trim removed 4 bases at V and 6 bases at J, leaving 9 bases unmatched. The CDR3 is made up of 15 amino acids.

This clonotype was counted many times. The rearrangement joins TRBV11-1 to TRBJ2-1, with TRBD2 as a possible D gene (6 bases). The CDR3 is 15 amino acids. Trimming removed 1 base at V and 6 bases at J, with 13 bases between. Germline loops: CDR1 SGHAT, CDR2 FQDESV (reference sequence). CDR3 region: CASSLGLGGLNEQFF. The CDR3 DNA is TGTGCCAGCAGCTTAGGGCTGGGAGGCCTCAATGAGCAGTTCTTC.

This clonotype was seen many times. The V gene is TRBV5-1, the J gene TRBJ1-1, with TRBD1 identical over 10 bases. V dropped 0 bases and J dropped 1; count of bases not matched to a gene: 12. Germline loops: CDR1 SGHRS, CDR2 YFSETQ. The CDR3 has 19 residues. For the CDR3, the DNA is TGCGCCAGCAGCTTGGACGGCTCGGGACAGGGGTGGGGGAACACTGAAGCTTTCTTT. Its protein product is CASSLDGSGQGWGNTEAFF.

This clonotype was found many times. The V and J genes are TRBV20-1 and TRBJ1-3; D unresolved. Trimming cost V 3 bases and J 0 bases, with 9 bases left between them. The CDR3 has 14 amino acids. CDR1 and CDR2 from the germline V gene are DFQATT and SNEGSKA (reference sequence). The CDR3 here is CSASFLRSGNTIYF. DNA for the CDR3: TGCAGTGCTAGCTTTCTGCGCTCTGGAAACACCATATATTTT.

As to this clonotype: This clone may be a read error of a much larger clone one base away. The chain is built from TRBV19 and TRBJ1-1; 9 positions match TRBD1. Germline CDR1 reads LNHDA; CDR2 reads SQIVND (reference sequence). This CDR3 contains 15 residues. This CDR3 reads CASSTGGGLNTDAFF. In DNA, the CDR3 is TGTGCCAGTAGCACAGGGGGCGGATTGAACACTGACGCTTTCTTT.

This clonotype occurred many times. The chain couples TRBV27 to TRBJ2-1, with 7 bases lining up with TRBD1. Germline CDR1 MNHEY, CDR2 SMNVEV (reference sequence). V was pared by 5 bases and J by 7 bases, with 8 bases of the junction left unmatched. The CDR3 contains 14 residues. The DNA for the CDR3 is TGTGCCAGCAGTCCTTGGGCACAGGGGAATGAGCAGTTCTTC. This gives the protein CASSPWAQGNEQFF.

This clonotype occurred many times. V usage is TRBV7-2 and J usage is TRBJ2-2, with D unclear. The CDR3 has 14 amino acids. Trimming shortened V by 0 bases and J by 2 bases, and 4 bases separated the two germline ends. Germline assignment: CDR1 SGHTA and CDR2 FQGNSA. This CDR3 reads CASSLAVNTGELFF. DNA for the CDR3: TGTGCCAGCAGCTTAGCGGTAAACACCGGGGAGCTGTTTTTT.

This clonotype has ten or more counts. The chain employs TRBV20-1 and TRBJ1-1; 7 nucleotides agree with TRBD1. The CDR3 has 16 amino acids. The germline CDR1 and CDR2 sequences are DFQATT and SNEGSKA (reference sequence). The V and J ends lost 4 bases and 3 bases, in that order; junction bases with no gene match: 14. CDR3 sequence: CSATWPGQKQDTEAFF. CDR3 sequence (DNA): TGCAGTGCTACCTGGCCGGGACAGAAACAGGACACTGAAGCTTTCTTT.

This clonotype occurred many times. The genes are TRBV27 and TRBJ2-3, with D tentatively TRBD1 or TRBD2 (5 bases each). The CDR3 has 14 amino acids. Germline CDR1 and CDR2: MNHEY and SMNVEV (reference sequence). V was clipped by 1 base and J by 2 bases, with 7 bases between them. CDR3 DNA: TGTGCCAGCAGTTTATGGGGGAACACAGATACGCAGTATTTT. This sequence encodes CASSLWGNTDTQYF.

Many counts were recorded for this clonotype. This CDR3 is CASSQGPGGNIQYF. CDR3 DNA sequence: TGTGCCAGCAGCCAGGGACCCGGCGGAAACATTCAGTACTTC. V usage is TRBV4-2 and J usage is TRBJ2-4; either TRBD1 or TRBD2 may fit D (5 bases each). Germline V gives CDR1 LGHNA, CDR2 YNFKEQ. Trimming pared 3 bases from V and 6 bases from J, leaving 12 bases between. The CDR3 spans 14 residues.

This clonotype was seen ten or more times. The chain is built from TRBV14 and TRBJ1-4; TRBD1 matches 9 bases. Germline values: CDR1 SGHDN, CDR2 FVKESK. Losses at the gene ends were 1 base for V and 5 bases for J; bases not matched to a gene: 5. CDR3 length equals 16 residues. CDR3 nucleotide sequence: TGTGCCAGCAGCCAAGCCCGGGACAGGGCGAATGAAAAACTGTTTTTT. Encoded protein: CASSQARDRANEKLFF.

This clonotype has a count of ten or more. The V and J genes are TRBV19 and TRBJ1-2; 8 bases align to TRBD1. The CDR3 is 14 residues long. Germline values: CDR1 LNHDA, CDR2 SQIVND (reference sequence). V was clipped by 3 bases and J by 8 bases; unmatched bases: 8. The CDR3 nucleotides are TGTGCCAGTAGTATCGGCGCAGGGGGCCAAGGCTACACCTTC. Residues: CASSIGAGGQGYTF.

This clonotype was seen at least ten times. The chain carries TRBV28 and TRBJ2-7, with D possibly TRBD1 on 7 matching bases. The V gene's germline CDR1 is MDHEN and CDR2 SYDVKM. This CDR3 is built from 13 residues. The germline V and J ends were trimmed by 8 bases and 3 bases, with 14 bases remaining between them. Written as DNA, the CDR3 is TGTGCCAGCCGGACAGGAGGGGGCTACGAGCAGTACTTC. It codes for CASRTGGGYEQYF.

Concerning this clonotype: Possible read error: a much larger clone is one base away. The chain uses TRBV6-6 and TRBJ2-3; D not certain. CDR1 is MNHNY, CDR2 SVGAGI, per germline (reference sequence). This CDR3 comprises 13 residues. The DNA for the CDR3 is TGTGCCAGCAATTACTTGGACACAGATACGCAGTATTTT. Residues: CASNYLDTDTQYF.

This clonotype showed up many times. The CDR3 nucleotides read TGCAGTGCTAGGAGACAGGGGGGACGCAATTCACCCCTCCACTTT. It codes for CSARRQGGRNSPLHF. The V call is TRBV20-1, the J call TRBJ1-6, with 9 nucleotides matching TRBD1. Germline V CDR1 and CDR2: DFQATT, SNEGSKA (reference sequence). The CDR3 consists of 15 residues. The J segment lost 7 bases and the V segment lost 3 bases, leaving 7 bases of the junction unmatched.